This T cell receptor beta chain was identified in a study of glioma-infiltrating T cells. The iRepertoire nested amplicon-rescue multiplex PCR amplified TCR alpha and beta CDR3s from RNA. TCRdb ran MiXCR on the multiplex PCR reads and lists one entry per CDR3 protein. This table has approximately 45,000 distinct CDR3 sequences, around 20% appearing once. The V and J ends lost 1 base and 3 bases respectively, with 14 bases between them. Germline assignment: CDR1 SNHLY and CDR2 FYNNEI. The CDR3 has 16 residues. This clonotype was observed many times. V gene TRBV2 combines with J gene TRBJ2-3, with D possibly TRBD1 on 6 matching bases. Sequencing used glioma tissue, nonneoplastic brain tissue, or PBMCs (not recorded which). The sequence came from a human donor with low-grade glioma or glioblastoma, undergoing nonglioma brain surgery, or in good health (not recorded which). Written as DNA, the CDR3 is TGTGCCAGCAGTGAAGAGGACGGGCAGGGGACAGATACGCAGTATTTT. This gives the protein CASSEEDGQGTDTQYF.